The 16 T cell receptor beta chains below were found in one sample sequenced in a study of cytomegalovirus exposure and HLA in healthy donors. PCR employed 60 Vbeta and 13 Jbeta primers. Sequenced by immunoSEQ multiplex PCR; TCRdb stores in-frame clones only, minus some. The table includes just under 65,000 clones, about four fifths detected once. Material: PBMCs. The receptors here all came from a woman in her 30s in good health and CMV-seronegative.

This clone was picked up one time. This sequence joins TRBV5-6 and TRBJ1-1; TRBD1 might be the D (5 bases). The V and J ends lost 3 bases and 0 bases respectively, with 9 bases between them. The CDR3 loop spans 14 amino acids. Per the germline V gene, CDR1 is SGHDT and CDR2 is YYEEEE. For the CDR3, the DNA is TGTGCCAGCAGCTCTGCAGGGATGAACACTGAAGCTTTCTTT. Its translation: CASSSAGMNTEAFF.

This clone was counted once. CDR3 region: CASRKQGSVNTEAFF. The CDR3 coding sequence is TGTGCCAGCAGAAAACAGGGGTCCGTGAACACTGAAGCTTTCTTT. This chain connects TRBV6-5 to TRBJ1-1, with 7 bases fitting TRBD1. Unmatched junction bases numbered 7, after V lost 6 bases and J lost 0 bases. The CDR3 is 15 amino acids. The germline V gene has CDR1 MNHEY and CDR2 SVGAGI.

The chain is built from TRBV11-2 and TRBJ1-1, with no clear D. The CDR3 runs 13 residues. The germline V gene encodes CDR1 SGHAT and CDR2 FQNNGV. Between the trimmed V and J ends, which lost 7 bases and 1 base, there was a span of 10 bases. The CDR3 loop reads CASTARRNTEAFF. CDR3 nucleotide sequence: TGTGCCAGCACCGCGAGAAGGAACACTGAAGCTTTCTTT.

The CDR3 DNA is TGTGCCTGGAGTGTACCCGGACAGGGGGGTACCTCCTATAATTCACCCCTCCACTTT. This codes for CAWSVPGQGGTSYNSPLHF. V gene TRBV30 combines with J gene TRBJ1-6; 10 bases align to TRBD1. Germline loops: CDR1 GTSNPN, CDR2 SVGIG (reference sequence). The CDR3 has 19 residues. After removal of 0 bases from V and 0 bases from J, the junction contained 8 bases not matched to a gene.

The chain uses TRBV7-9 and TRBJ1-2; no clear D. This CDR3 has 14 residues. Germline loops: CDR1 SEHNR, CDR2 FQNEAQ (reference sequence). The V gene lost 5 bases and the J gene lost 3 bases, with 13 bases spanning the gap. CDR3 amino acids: CASSPPRLDYGYTF. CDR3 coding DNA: TGTGCCAGCAGCCCGCCACGGTTAGACTATGGCTACACCTTC.

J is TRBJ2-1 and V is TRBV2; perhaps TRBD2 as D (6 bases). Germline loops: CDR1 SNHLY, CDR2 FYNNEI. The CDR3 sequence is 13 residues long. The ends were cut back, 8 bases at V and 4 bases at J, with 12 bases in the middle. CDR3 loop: CASSRGSYNEQFF. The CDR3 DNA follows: TGTGCCAGCTCCCGGGGGAGTTACAATGAGCAGTTCTTC.

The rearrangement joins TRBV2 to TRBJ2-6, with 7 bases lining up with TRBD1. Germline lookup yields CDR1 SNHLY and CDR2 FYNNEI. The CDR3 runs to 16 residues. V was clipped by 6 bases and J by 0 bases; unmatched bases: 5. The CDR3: CASRQGESSGANVLTF. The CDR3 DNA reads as TGTGCCAGCAGGCAGGGGGAATCCTCTGGGGCCAACGTCCTGACTTTC.

The CDR3 is CSVEGTGGWGYTF. The CDR3 DNA reads TGCAGCGTTGAAGGCACAGGCGGCTGGGGCTACACCTTC. The chain joins TRBV29-1 to TRBJ1-2; D may be TRBD1 (5 bases). Trimming pared 1 base from V and 8 bases from J, leaving 14 bases between. The CDR3 spans 13 residues. The V gene's germline CDR1 is SQVTM and CDR2 ANQGSEA.

The CDR3 spells CASSLYPGGIETQYF. The CDR3 nucleotides are TGTGCCAGCAGCTTATATCCGGGGGGCATAGAGACCCAGTACTTC. The J gene is TRBJ2-5, the V gene TRBV11-2; tentative D call: TRBD2 (7 bases). Germline V CDR1 and CDR2: SGHAT, FQNNGV. V lost 2 bases and J lost 4, with 14 bases in between. The CDR3 runs 15 residues.

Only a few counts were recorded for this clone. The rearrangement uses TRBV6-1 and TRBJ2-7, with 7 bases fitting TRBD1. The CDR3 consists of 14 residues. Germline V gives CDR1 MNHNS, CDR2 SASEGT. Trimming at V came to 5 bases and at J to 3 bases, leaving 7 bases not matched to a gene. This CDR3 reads CASSSAGTDYEQYF. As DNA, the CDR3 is TGTGCCAGCAGTTCAGCCGGGACAGACTACGAGCAGTACTTC.

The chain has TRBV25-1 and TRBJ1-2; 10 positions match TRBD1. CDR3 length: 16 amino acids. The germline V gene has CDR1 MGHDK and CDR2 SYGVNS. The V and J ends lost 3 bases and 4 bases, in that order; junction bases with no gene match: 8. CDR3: CASSDWTGGDGYGYTF. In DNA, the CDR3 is TGTGCCAGCAGTGACTGGACAGGGGGGGATGGCTATGGCTACACCTTC.

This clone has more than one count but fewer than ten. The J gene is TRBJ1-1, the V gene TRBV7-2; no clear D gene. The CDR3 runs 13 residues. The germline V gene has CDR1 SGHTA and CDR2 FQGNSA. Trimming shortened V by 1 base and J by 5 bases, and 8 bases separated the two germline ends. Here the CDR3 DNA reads TGTGCCAGCAGCTTAGGGAGAACAACTGAAGCTTTCTTT. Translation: CASSLGRTTEAFF.

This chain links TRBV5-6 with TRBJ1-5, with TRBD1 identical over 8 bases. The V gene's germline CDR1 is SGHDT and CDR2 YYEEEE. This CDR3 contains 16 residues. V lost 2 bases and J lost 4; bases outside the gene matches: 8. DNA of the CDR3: TGTGCCAGCAGCTTCTACAGACGGGACAGGAATCAGCCCCAGCATTTT. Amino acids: CASSFYRRDRNQPQHF.

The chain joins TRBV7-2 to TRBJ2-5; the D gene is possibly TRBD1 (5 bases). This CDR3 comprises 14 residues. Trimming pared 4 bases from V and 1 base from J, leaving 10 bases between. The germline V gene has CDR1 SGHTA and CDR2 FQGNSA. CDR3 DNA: TGTGCCAGCAGCTACCAGGGTCCCCAAGAGACCCAGTACTTC. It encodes CASSYQGPQETQYF.

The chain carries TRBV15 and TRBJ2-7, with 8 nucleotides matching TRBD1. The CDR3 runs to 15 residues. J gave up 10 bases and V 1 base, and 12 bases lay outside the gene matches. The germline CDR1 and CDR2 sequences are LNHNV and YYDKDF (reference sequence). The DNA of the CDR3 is TGTGCCACCAGCAGAGGGGGACAGGTGGCCCAGGTACAGTACTTC. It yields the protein CATSRGGQVAQVQYF.

CDR3 region: CASSQAVNEQYF. DNA of the CDR3: TGCGCCAGCAGCCAAGCGGTGAACGAGCAGTACTTC. The chain has TRBV5-1 and TRBJ2-7; tentatively, D is TRBD2 (5 bases). The CDR3 has 12 amino acids. V was trimmed by 4 bases and J by 5 bases, leaving 10 bases between them. The germline V gene encodes CDR1 SGHRS and CDR2 YFSETQ.